These 21 T cell receptor beta chains came from one sample sequenced in a study of shared clonotypes between healthy human individuals. The method was immunoSEQ multiplex PCR; TCRdb's version includes in-frame clones alone and lacks a portion of them. The sample shows 800,000 or so clones, roughly 96% of them seen only once. Naive CD8 cells, CD45RO-negative and positively selected for CCR7, excluded terminally differentiated effector memory CD45RA+ cells. The material sequenced was naive CD8+ T cells sorted from blood. Every receptor here comes from a young man in good health.

This clone was seen more than once but under ten times. The chain has TRBV6-1 and TRBJ1-5, with a tentative D call TRBD1 (5 bases). Per the germline V gene, CDR1 is MNHNS and CDR2 is SASEGT. This CDR3 is 14 amino acids long. Trimming pared 6 bases from V and 5 bases from J, leaving 14 bases between. The CDR3 nucleotides are TGTGCCAGCAGGACCGGGGCTGGAGATCAGCCCCAGCATTTT. Residues: CASRTGAGDQPQHF.

As for this clone: This sample also contains other DNA sequences that code for the same CDR3. DNA for the CDR3: TGTGCCAGCAGAGGGACAGGGGGCTACAATGAGCAGTTCTTC. It yields the protein CASRGTGGYNEQFF. The chain joins TRBV6-5 to TRBJ2-1, with 11 bases matching TRBD1. Germline values: CDR1 MNHEY, CDR2 SVGAGI. V gave up 6 bases and J gave up 3 bases; unmatched junction bases: 1. The CDR3 is 14 amino acids.

The rearrangement uses TRBV11-2 and TRBJ2-7; tentative D call: TRBD2 (6 bases). This CDR3 is built from 13 residues. Germline CDR1 reads SGHAT; CDR2 reads FQNNGV. Trimming took 4 bases from V and 3 from J, leaving 10 bases between them. CDR3 DNA: TGTGCCAGCAGCTCCCGGGGAGGCTACGAGCAGTACTTC. Protein sequence: CASSSRGGYEQYF.

The chain uses TRBV29-1 and TRBJ2-1; 12 nucleotides align to TRBD2. Germline CDR1 and CDR2: SQVTM and ANQGSEA. After removal of 3 bases from V and 10 bases from J, the junction contained 10 bases not matched to a gene. The CDR3 runs 15 residues. The CDR3 region has the DNA TGCAGCGTTGATCGCCTAGCGGGAGGGTATCGGGAGCAGTTCTTC. Translating gives CSVDRLAGGYREQFF.

The V call is TRBV7-9, the J call TRBJ2-7, with 7 bases aligning to TRBD2. Trimming cost V 0 bases and J 0 bases; bases outside gene matches: 5. The germline CDR1 and CDR2 sequences are SEHNR and FQNEAQ (reference sequence). This CDR3 has 16 residues. CDR3 nucleotide sequence: TGTGCCAGCAGCTTAGCGGTGGGGGGGAGCTCCTACGAGCAGTACTTC. It yields the protein CASSLAVGGSSYEQYF.

The chain links TRBV9 to TRBJ2-3, with D maybe TRBD2 (5 bases). From germline, CDR1 is SGDLS and CDR2 YYNGEE. CDR3 length: 13 amino acids. The ends were cut back, 4 bases at V and 10 bases at J, with 16 bases in the middle. This CDR3 reads CASSSTPQDSQYF. CDR3 DNA: TGTGCCAGCAGCTCTACCCCGCAGGACTCGCAGTATTTT.

Concerning this clone itself: The same CDR3 also results from other DNA sequences found in this sample. The V and J genes are TRBV27 and TRBJ2-7; no clear D gene. Trimming took 4 bases from V and 0 from J, leaving 10 bases between them. The CDR3 totals 14 residues. Germline CDR1 is MNHEY and CDR2 is SMNVEV (reference sequence). The CDR3 region is CASSSYSNSYEQYF. The CDR3 nucleotides are TGTGCCAGCAGTTCTTATAGCAACTCCTACGAGCAGTACTTC.

Regarding this clone: The junction and the germline gene differ at one end; a read error may be behind it. The rearrangement uses TRBV4-1 and TRBJ2-2, with 9 bases aligning to TRBD2. CDR1 MGHRA and CDR2 YSYEKL come from the germline V gene. The CDR3 consists of 16 residues. The CDR3 DNA follows: TGCGCCAGAAGCCGGGCGGGAGGGCCGGGCACCGGGGAGCTGTTTTTT. Amino acids: CARSRAGGPGTGELFF.

The genes are TRBV4-1 and TRBJ1-2, with D possibly being TRBD1 (5 bases). The CDR3 length is 13 residues. Germline V gene data show CDR1 as MGHRA and CDR2 as YSYEKL. Trimming removed 6 bases at V and 8 bases at J, with 16 bases between. In DNA form, the CDR3 reads TGCGCCAGCAGTGACGTCGGGGGTATAGGCTACACCTTC. Its protein product is CASSDVGGIGYTF.

In nucleotides, the CDR3 is TGTGCCAGCAGCACCGGGACAGACAATCAGCCCCAGCATTTT. Residues: CASSTGTDNQPQHF. The chain links TRBV25-1 to TRBJ1-5; 7 bases map to TRBD1. The CDR3 spans 14 residues. J gave up 3 bases and V 6 bases, and 5 bases lay outside the gene matches. From germline, CDR1 is MGHDK and CDR2 SYGVNS.

Details on this clone: This sample includes further DNA sequences coding for the same CDR3. The chain links TRBV7-9 to TRBJ2-5; D uncertain. The CDR3 loop spans 12 amino acids. Trimming removed 1 base from V and 4 bases from J, with 4 bases in between. Germline V CDR1 and CDR2: SEHNR, FQNEAQ (reference sequence). CDR3 nucleotide sequence: TGTGCCAGCAGCTTAGTTAGAGAGACCCAGTACTTC. Amino acid sequence: CASSLVRETQYF.

CDR3 in amino acids: CASRGGSSEQYF. The CDR3 region has the DNA TGTGCCTCACGTGGCGGGAGTAGCGAGCAGTACTTC. The V gene is TRBV6-6, the J gene TRBJ2-7, with 7 bases lining up with TRBD2. This CDR3 is built from 12 residues. Germline-derived CDR1 and CDR2 are MNHNY and SVGAGI (reference sequence). The trim removed 11 bases at V and 6 bases at J, leaving 10 bases unmatched.

The V and J genes are TRBV7-8 and TRBJ2-7, with 7 nucleotides matching TRBD2. Germline V gene data show CDR1 as SGHVS and CDR2 as FQNEAQ. The J segment lost 4 bases and the V segment lost 5 bases, leaving 8 bases of the junction unmatched. The length of the CDR3 is 14 residues. The CDR3 protein is CASSPGASGYEQYF. CDR3 DNA: TGTGCCAGCAGCCCCGGGGCTAGCGGATACGAGCAGTACTTC.

The V gene is TRBV10-1, the J gene TRBJ2-3, with 7 bases lining up with TRBD2. CDR1 and CDR2 from the germline V gene are WNHNN and SYGVQD (reference sequence). There are 17 residues in the CDR3. V was clipped by 5 bases and J by 4 bases; unmatched bases: 15. CDR3 sequence reads: CASSLSPGLTPADTQYF. Written as DNA, the CDR3 is TGCGCCAGCAGTCTGTCTCCGGGACTAACTCCGGCAGATACGCAGTATTTT.

The CDR3 sequence: CASSFRTGATNEKLFF. The CDR3 DNA reads as TGTGCCAGCAGTTTCCGGACAGGGGCAACTAATGAAAAACTGTTTTTT. The chain carries TRBV6-5 and TRBJ1-4; 9 bases align to TRBD1. The CDR3 length is 16 residues. Germline values: CDR1 MNHEY, CDR2 SVGAGI. Unmatched junction bases numbered 3, after V lost 4 bases and J lost 0 bases.

The rearrangement uses TRBV5-4 and TRBJ2-7; 11 bases line up with TRBD1. V lost 4 bases and J lost 2; bases outside the gene matches: 5. CDR1 and CDR2 from the germline V gene are SGHNT and YYREEE (reference sequence). The CDR3 has 15 residues. The chain's CDR3 is CASSPGTGGTYEQYF. DNA of the CDR3: TGTGCCAGCAGCCCCGGGACAGGGGGAACCTACGAGCAGTACTTC.

The chain uses TRBV27 and TRBJ2-1, with D perhaps matching TRBD2 (6 bases). Germline CDR1 MNHEY, CDR2 SMNVEV (reference sequence). There are 17 residues in the CDR3. The V and J ends lost 6 bases and 4 bases respectively, with 22 bases between them. The CDR3 nucleotides are TGTGCCAGCAGATCCAAGGTTGGGGCGGGATTGTACAATGAGCAGTTCTTC. It yields the protein CASRSKVGAGLYNEQFF.

The V call is TRBV18, the J call TRBJ2-5, with D perhaps matching TRBD2 (5 bases). The CDR3 length is 16 residues. V was trimmed by 4 bases and J by 3 bases, leaving 18 bases between them. Germline-derived CDR1 and CDR2 are KGHSH and LQKENI. CDR3 region: CASSRTGSRYEETQYF. The DNA of the CDR3 is TGTGCCAGCTCACGAACGGGGTCGCGATACGAAGAGACCCAGTACTTC.

This chain uses TRBV27 with TRBJ2-7; D is possibly TRBD2 (6 bases). Trimming pared 3 bases from V and 7 bases from J, leaving 22 bases between. The CDR3 extends over 16 amino acids. The germline gives CDR1 MNHEY, CDR2 SMNVEV (reference sequence). The CDR3 loop reads CASSLVPRLGHREQYF. The CDR3 DNA is TGTGCCAGCAGTTTGGTTCCCCGACTAGGTCATCGGGAGCAGTACTTC.

The rearrangement links TRBV29-1 to TRBJ2-7; weak D call: TRBD2 (5 bases). There are 15 residues in the CDR3. Germline V gene lookup returns CDR1 SQVTM and CDR2 ANQGSEA. Trimming took off 4 bases at V and 1 base at J, with 17 bases between the two ends. The CDR3 protein is CSVATRLGTSYEQYF. DNA for the CDR3: TGCAGCGTTGCTACTAGACTGGGAACTTCCTACGAGCAGTACTTC.

This chain joins TRBV27 and TRBJ2-5; 9 bases match TRBD1. Germline V CDR1 and CDR2: MNHEY, SMNVEV (reference sequence). V lost 2 bases and J lost 5; bases outside the gene matches: 3. CDR3 length equals 14 residues. The CDR3 loop is CASSLGTGWETQYF. CDR3 coding DNA: TGTGCCAGCAGTTTAGGGACAGGGTGGGAGACCCAGTACTTC.